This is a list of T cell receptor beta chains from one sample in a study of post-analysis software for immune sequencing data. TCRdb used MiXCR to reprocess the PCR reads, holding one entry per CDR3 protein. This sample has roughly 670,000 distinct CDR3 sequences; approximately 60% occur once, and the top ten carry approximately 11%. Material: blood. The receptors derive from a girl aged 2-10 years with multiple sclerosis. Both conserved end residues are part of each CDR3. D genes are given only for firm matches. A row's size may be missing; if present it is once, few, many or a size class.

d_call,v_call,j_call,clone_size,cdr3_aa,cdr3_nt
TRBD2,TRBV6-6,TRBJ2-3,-,CASSYGREKSTDTQYF,TGTGCCAGCAGTTACGGGCGGGAGAAGAGCACAGATACGCAGTATTTT
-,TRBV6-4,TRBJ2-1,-,CASSQEGPPNANEQFF,TGTGCCAGCAGCCAGGAGGGCCCCCCGAACGCGAATGAGCAGTTCTTC
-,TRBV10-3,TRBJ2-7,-,CAFAGDSSYEQYF,TGTGCCTTCGCAGGGGACTCCTCCTACGAGCAGTACTTC
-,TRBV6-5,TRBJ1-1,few,CASSYREGYEAFF,TGTGCCAGCAGTTACCGGGAAGGGTATGAAGCTTTCTTT
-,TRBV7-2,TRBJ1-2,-,CASSLKEGANYGYTF,TGTGCCAGCAGCTTAAAGGAGGGAGCTAACTATGGCTACACCTTC
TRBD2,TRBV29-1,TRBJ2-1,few,CRAGTSAYNEQFF,TGCAGAGCCGGGACTAGCGCCTACAATGAGCAGTTCTTC
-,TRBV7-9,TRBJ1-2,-,CASSLRGPNSSPPSYGYTF,TGTGCCAGCAGCCTCAGGGGTCCGAACAGCTCCCCGCCAAGCTATGGCTACACCTTC
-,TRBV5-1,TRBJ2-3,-,CASSLSELPDTQYF,TGCGCCAGCAGCTTGAGTGAGTTGCCAGATACGCAGTATTTT
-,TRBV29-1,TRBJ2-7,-,CSVILALAYEQYF,TGCAGCGTGATTCTAGCCCTAGCGTACGAGCAGTACTTC
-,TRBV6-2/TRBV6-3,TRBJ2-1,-,CASSPGLKNEQFF,TGTGCCAGCAGTCCAGGACTTAAAAATGAGCAGTTCTTC
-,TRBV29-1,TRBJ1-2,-,CSVGWSEQNYGYTF,TGCAGCGTTGGATGGTCCGAGCAAAACTATGGCTACACCTTC
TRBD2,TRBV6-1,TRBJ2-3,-,CASSGPVLADTQYF,TGTGCCAGCAGTGGGCCGGTACTAGCGGATACGCAGTATTTT